Each of the 21 T cell receptor beta chains below was sequenced from the same sample in a study of control samples from healthy donors and cancer patients. Here immunoSEQ multiplex PCR was the method, and the copy in TCRdb shows in-frame clones only, minus some. The sample has 95,000 to 110,000 clones; approximately 90% are singletons. The sequenced sample was PBMCs. The receptors come from a man in his sixties with lung cancer.

This clone was seen more than once but under ten times. The chain uses TRBV30 and TRBJ2-5, with 10 nucleotides matching TRBD1. CDR3 length equals 15 residues. After removal of 4 bases from V and 4 bases from J, the junction contained 9 bases not matched to a gene. Germline V gene lookup returns CDR1 GTSNPN and CDR2 SVGIG (reference sequence). As DNA, the CDR3 is TGTGCCTGGACTTTGACAGGGGGCAAAGGAGAGACCCAGTACTTC. Translation: CAWTLTGGKGETQYF.

The J gene is TRBJ1-6, the V gene TRBV12-5, with 7 bases aligning to TRBD1. V lost 5 bases and J lost 11; bases outside the gene matches: 9. The CDR3 is 14 residues long. The V gene's germline CDR1 is LGHNT and CDR2 FRNRAP. This CDR3 reads CASGQGQTHTPLHF. CDR3 nucleotides: TGTGCTAGTGGTCAGGGACAGACCCACACACCCCTCCACTTT.

This chain links TRBV18 with TRBJ2-5; possible D gene TRBD2, 6 bases. Per the germline V gene, CDR1 is KGHSH and CDR2 is LQKENI. This CDR3 region has 15 residues. V was shortened by 0 bases and J by 6 bases, with 14 bases between the two germline ends. The DNA for the CDR3 is TGTGCCAGCTCACCACCGGGGGGAATGATAAAGACCCAGTACTTC. Encoded protein: CASSPPGGMIKTQYF.

This clone was seen a single time. The CDR3 sequence is CATSDQNQPQHF. The CDR3 nucleotides read TGTGCCACCAGTGATCAGAATCAGCCCCAGCATTTT. The chain joins TRBV24-1 to TRBJ1-5; D call uncertain. Trimming removed 3 bases at V and 4 bases at J, with 3 bases between. CDR3 length: 12 residues. The germline V gene has CDR1 KGHDR and CDR2 SFDVKD.

This chain links TRBV29-1 with TRBJ2-4; TRBD1 agrees at 10 bases. CDR3 length: 14 amino acids. J was trimmed by 6 bases and V by 5 bases; bases with no gene match: 7. Germline assignment: CDR1 SQVTM and CDR2 ANQGSEA. The CDR3 region has the DNA TGCAGCGTTTTTTCAGGACAGGGGGGAAACATTCAGTACTTC. Protein: CSVFSGQGGNIQYF.

The J gene is TRBJ1-4, the V gene TRBV7-8, with TRBD1 identical over 7 bases. V shed 6 bases, J shed 4 bases, and the junction held 8 bases outside the gene matches. CDR1 is SGHVS, CDR2 FQNEAQ, per germline. The CDR3 runs 15 residues. CDR3 in DNA: TGTGCCAGCAGAGCAAACAGGGGCCTTAATGAAAAACTGTTTTTT. This codes for CASRANRGLNEKLFF.

V is TRBV9 and J is TRBJ2-3; D not certain. Deletions cut 0 bases from V and 1 base from J, with 3 bases between. The germline V gene encodes CDR1 SGDLS and CDR2 YYNGEE. CDR3 length: 13 amino acids. CDR3 amino acids: CASSVEGTDTQYF. CDR3 nucleotide sequence: TGTGCCAGCAGCGTAGAGGGCACAGATACGCAGTATTTT. Complete variable domain (other parts from reference TRBV9 and TRBJ2-3): DSGVTQTPKHLITATGQRVTLRCSPRSGDLSVYWYQQSLDQGLQFLIQYYNGEERAKGNILERFSAQQFPDLHSELNLSSLELGDSALYFCASSVEGTDTQYFGPGTRLTVL.

This chain joins TRBV13 and TRBJ2-5; possible D gene TRBD1, 7 bases. CDR3 length: 14 residues. Trimming took 5 bases from V and 5 from J, leaving 15 bases between them. CDR1 and CDR2 from the germline V gene are PRHDT and FYEKMQ (reference sequence). CDR3 amino acids: CASSPQGEVETQYF. CDR3 sequence (DNA): TGTGCCAGCAGCCCCCAGGGGGAGGTGGAGACCCAGTACTTC. Together with reference TRBV13 and TRBJ2-5, the CDR3 gives the full variable domain: AAGVIQSPRHLIKEKRETATLKCYPIPRHDTVYWYQQGPGQDPQFLISFYEKMQSDKGSIPDRFSAQQFSDYHSELNMSSLELGDSALYFCASSPQGEVETQYFGPGTRLLVL.

This chain uses TRBV7-8 with TRBJ2-7; D is ambiguous. The CDR3 extends over 15 amino acids. Trimming cost V 2 bases and J 0 bases, with 11 bases left between them. CDR1 and CDR2 from the germline V gene are SGHVS and FQNEAQ. Here the CDR3 DNA reads TGTGCCAGCAGCTTAATGGGCTTGGGCTCCTACGAGCAGTACGTC. As protein: CASSLMGLGSYEQYV.

This rearrangement joins TRBV2 to TRBJ1-4, with 7 bases fitting TRBD1. The CDR3 runs to 14 residues. After removal of 4 bases from V and 7 bases from J, the junction contained 6 bases not matched to a gene. CDR1 is SNHLY, CDR2 FYNNEI, per germline. Written as DNA, the CDR3 is TGTGCCAGCAGTGCTATAGGGGGCGGTGAAAAACTGTTTTTT. Translating gives CASSAIGGGEKLFF.

This clone was seen a few times. This sequence joins TRBV19 and TRBJ1-5; TRBD1 matches 7 bases. The CDR3 loop spans 17 amino acids. J was trimmed by 0 bases and V by 9 bases; bases with no gene match: 14. Germline values: CDR1 LNHDA, CDR2 SQIVND (reference sequence). In nucleotides, the CDR3 is TGTGCCAGCGAACGGGACAGCTCTTCGTATAGCAATCAGCCCCAGCATTTT. Residues: CASERDSSSYSNQPQHF. The variable domain in full, completed from reference TRBV19 and TRBJ1-5, reads DGGITQSPKYLFRKEGQNVTLSCEQNLNHDAMYWYRQDPGQGLRLIYYSQIVNDFQKGDIAEGYSVSREKKESFPLTVTSAQKNPTAFYLCASERDSSSYSNQPQHFGDGTRLSIL.

The CDR3, as DNA: TGTGCTAGTGGTATCGCAGGGTTACGGGGCTACACCTTC. This gives the protein CASGIAGLRGYTF. This chain connects TRBV12-5 to TRBJ1-2; tentatively, D is TRBD1 (5 bases). Germline V gene sequence: CDR1 LGHNT, CDR2 FRNRAP. This CDR3 contains 13 residues. V lost 5 bases, J lost 8 bases, and 15 bases lay in between.

V usage is TRBV18 and J usage is TRBJ1-2; D gene ambiguous. V dropped 4 bases and J dropped 4 bases, with 16 bases sitting between them. The CDR3 extends over 15 amino acids. From germline, CDR1 is KGHSH and CDR2 LQKENI. Written as DNA, the CDR3 is TGTGCCAGCTCACTTTCCGAGGGCAGTACCTATGGCTACACCTTC. Translating it yields CASSLSEGSTYGYTF.

The gene calls are TRBV18 and TRBJ1-2; TRBD1 is a possible D gene (5 bases). This CDR3 spans 15 amino acids. Trimming took 2 bases from V and 3 from J, leaving 13 bases between them. Per the germline V gene, CDR1 is KGHSH and CDR2 is LQKENI. This CDR3 is CASSPIASRDYGYTF. The DNA for the CDR3 is TGTGCCAGCTCACCAATCGCAAGCAGGGACTATGGCTACACCTTC.

The rearrangement joins TRBV7-9 to TRBJ1-5, with 9 bases that match TRBD1. Per germline, CDR1 SEHNR and CDR2 FQNEAQ (reference sequence). This CDR3 region has 16 residues. J lost 1 base, V lost 5 bases, and 6 bases had no gene match. The CDR3 bases are TGTGCCAGCAGCGGCCGGACAGGGGCAAGCAATCAGCCCCAGCATTTT. This sequence encodes CASSGRTGASNQPQHF.

This clone was observed a few times. The chain recombines TRBV20-1 with TRBJ1-2; D gene ambiguous. The CDR3 is 11 residues long. V was cut by 0 bases and J by 12 bases, with 11 bases left in between. Germline CDR1 and CDR2: DFQATT and SNEGSKA (reference sequence). The CDR3 loop is CSARDRFDDTF. The CDR3 region has the DNA TGCAGTGCTAGAGACAGGTTCGACGACACCTTC.

The CDR3 reads CASSPPGPSGYEQYF. DNA of the CDR3: TGTGCCAGCAGCCCCCCGGGCCCCTCGGGCTACGAGCAGTACTTC. The genes are TRBV13 and TRBJ2-7, with D hard to call. Germline values: CDR1 PRHDT, CDR2 FYEKMQ (reference sequence). The CDR3 runs 15 residues. Trimming cost V 5 bases and J 3 bases, with 17 bases left between them.

The chain combines TRBV5-4 with TRBJ1-4; no definite D call. Trimming stripped 0 bases from V and 8 bases from J, with 14 bases between. The CDR3 runs 15 residues. CDR1 SGHNT and CDR2 YYREEE come from the germline V gene (reference sequence). CDR3 in DNA: TGTGCCAGCAGCTTGGACGTAGGCCCCGGAGAAAAACTGTTTTTT. Protein product: CASSLDVGPGEKLFF.

The chain combines TRBV6-2 or TRBV6-3 with TRBJ1-3; D is possibly TRBD1 (6 bases). Per germline, CDR1 MNHEY and CDR2 SVGEGT. CDR3 length equals 17 residues. V was shortened by 4 bases and J by 0 bases, with 16 bases between the two germline ends. In DNA form, the CDR3 reads TGTGCCAGCAGTTTAAGACGGACAGTCATCTCTGGAAACACCATATATTTT. Amino acid sequence: CASSLRRTVISGNTIYF.

The rearrangement joins TRBV2 to TRBJ1-3, with a possible D match to TRBD1 (5 bases). Trimming removed 5 bases at V and 9 bases at J, with 14 bases between. Germline V lookup: CDR1 SNHLY, CDR2 FYNNEI. This CDR3 comprises 13 residues. The CDR3 nucleotides read TGTGCCAGCAGTCAACTTTCAGGGTTCACCATATATTTT. Amino acid sequence: CASSQLSGFTIYF.

This chain uses TRBV6-2 or TRBV6-3 with TRBJ1-1, with TRBD1 identical over 9 bases. The junction had 11 bases not matched to a gene; V was cut back by 5 bases and J by 1 base. The CDR3 is 17 residues long. Per germline, CDR1 MNHEY and CDR2 SVGEGT. DNA of the CDR3: TGTGCCAGCAGTCGTGCCGGGACAGGGATGGGGAACACTGAAGCTTTCTTT. Its protein product is CASSRAGTGMGNTEAFF.